This T cell receptor (beta chain) was observed in a study of CD8+ T cells in alopecia areata. Study details: Among treated patients, oral tofacitinib was administered at 5 to 10 mg twice daily. General study results and limits: Lesional scalp exceeded normal scalp in clonality, especially in alopecia totalis/universalis. Both scalp clonality and the expanded CD8+ clones among the top 100 showed a significant decrease with tofacitinib.

cDNA prepared by RNA extraction and subsequent reverse transcription served as the template for sequencing. Assay: immunoSEQ multiplex PCR; the TCRdb copy retains only in-frame clones and omits some. In the table there are 180,000 or so clones, roughly half of which are singletons. Treatment of the sample: oral pan-JAK inhibitor, 5-10 mg twice daily. CDR1 is PRHDT and CDR2 is FYEKMQ in the germline V gene (reference sequence). This CDR3 comprises 16 residues. The ends lost 5 bases at V and 1 base at J; junction bases unmatched: 10. In this sample, this clone turned up a few times. Its antigen is unidentified.

V and J are TRBV13 and TRBJ2-7, with TRBD1 matching over 8 bases. The sample consisted of CD8+ T cells sorted from blood, taken at roughly week 53, from a patient treated with tofacitinib. The sequence was obtained from a human donor with alopecia areata. In DNA, the CDR3 is TGTGCCAGCAGCCAATCCGACAGGGGTAGATCCTACGAGCAGTACTTC. It is translated as CASSQSDRGRSYEQYF.